This entry features one T cell receptor (beta chain) sequence. The length of the CDR3 is 14 residues. Germline V lookup: CDR1 GTSNPN, CDR2 SVGIG (reference sequence). Between the trimmed V and J ends, which lost 1 base and 5 bases, there was a span of 14 bases. Here immunoSEQ multiplex PCR was the method, and the copy in TCRdb shows in-frame clones only, minus some. This table has 150,000 to 200,000 clones, roughly 85% appearing once. This sample was taken from a study of blood T cell repertoires in COVID-19. Study-wide context: Samples taken during acute and convalescent COVID-19 were collected in the United States, Italy and Spain. In each case, the material was cDNA or gDNA derived from T cells, B-cell-depleted T cells, or PBMCs.

Individuals drawn from some 25 US areas were about 18 to 90 years old. In assigning cohorts, the study relied on participant-reported clinical history. The receptor was isolated from a man aged 35 to 55 who had recovered from COVID-19. The sample comprised PBMCs or T cells enriched from blood (not recorded which). The gene calls are TRBV30 and TRBJ2-5; TRBD1 might be the D (6 bases). Written as DNA, the CDR3 is TGTGCCTGGAGTGGGATGGGGGCCCGGGAGACCCAGTACTTC. As protein: CAWSGMGARETQYF.